This T cell receptor (beta chain) was documented in a study of PD-L1 blockade in urothelial cancer. The overall study: Males with bladder-origin urothelial cancer made up about 90% of the roughly 29 patients. Patients previously received 0 to 3 chemotherapy regimens.

Clones were read by immunoSEQ multiplex PCR, and TCRdb kept only the in-frame ones, dropping some. The data show roughly 40,000 clones, 75% to 95% seen once. This clone was recorded once. Time point denoted: peripheral blood 6 weeks after treatment start. V lost 1 base and J lost 3; bases outside the gene matches: 7. The germline V gene has CDR1 MNHEY and CDR2 SMNVEV (reference sequence). The CDR3 length is 16 residues. The chain employs TRBV27 and TRBJ2-7, with 9 bases lining up with TRBD2. The sequence came from a man aged 70-80 years with urothelial cancer. Source: PBMCs, taken around atezolizumab (anti-PD-L1) treatment. The CDR3 is CASSLYGLAGLYEQYF. CDR3 nucleotides: TGTGCCAGCAGTTTATATGGGCTAGCGGGACTCTACGAGCAGTACTTC.